This T cell receptor (beta chain) was recorded in a study of blood T cell repertoires in COVID-19. At the level of the study: Italy, Spain and the United States were the sources of the convalescent and acute COVID-19 samples. T cells, B-cell-depleted T cells, or PBMCs supplied cDNA or gDNA.

This CDR3 is built from 17 residues. Germline CDR1 is LNHDA and CDR2 is SQIVND (reference sequence). The germline V and J ends were trimmed by 4 bases and 9 bases, with 27 bases remaining between them. In the original workflow: Reference gene primer amplification gave nucleated cell count estimates. The protocol was immunoSEQ multiplex PCR, while the TCRdb copy is restricted to in-frame clones and leaves out a portion. Clone size and V and J calls were adopted from that table, with D and trimming inferred from the DNA. The data show fewer than 75,000 clones, 89% seen once. Source material: peripheral blood. The rearrangement uses TRBV19 and TRBJ1-2, with a tentative D call TRBD1 (6 bases). This sequence originates from an elderly man with acute or convalescent COVID-19. CDR3 region: CASSKPLWIQGLRSYTF. The CDR3 nucleotides read TGTGCCAGTAGTAAGCCCCTTTGGATTCAGGGGCTAAGAAGCTACACCTTC.